Below are 3 T cell receptor beta chains sequenced from a single sample in a study of blood T cell repertoires in COVID-19. The data were produced by immunoSEQ multiplex PCR, yet TCRdb's version contains in-frame clones alone and is incomplete. The table has over 150,000 clones, just under 85% seen once. Sequenced material: peripheral blood. The origin of the receptors is a human donor with acute or convalescent COVID-19. The donor label of this sample is uncertain.

This clone appeared a single time. The chain joins TRBV5-6 to TRBJ1-2; TRBD1 is a possible D gene (6 bases). With 0 bases removed from V and 7 bases from J, the gap between germline ends came to 7 bases. In germline, CDR1 is SGHDT, CDR2 YYEEEE. The CDR3 is 12 residues long. CDR3 sequence (DNA): TGTGCCAGCAGCTTGGGACAGGTTGGCTACACCTTC. Translated: CASSLGQVGYTF.

The CDR3 bases are TGTGCCAGCTCCACCCGGGGCACCGGGGAGCTGTTTTTT. It specifies CASSTRGTGELFF. V usage is TRBV27 and J usage is TRBJ2-2, with D perhaps matching TRBD2 (5 bases). Trimming cost V 8 bases and J 4 bases, with 11 bases left between them. Germline V CDR1 and CDR2: MNHEY, SMNVEV (reference sequence). This CDR3 spans 13 amino acids.

V usage is TRBV7-9 and J usage is TRBJ2-1; the match to TRBD2 covers 11 bases. Germline CDR1 reads SEHNR; CDR2 reads FQNEAQ (reference sequence). V lost 4 bases and J lost 1; bases outside the gene matches: 6. CDR3 length: 17 residues. The DNA for the CDR3 is TGTGCCAGCAGCTCCGGACTAGCGGGCTTATCCTACAATGAGCAGTTCTTC. The encoded protein is CASSSGLAGLSYNEQFF.